A single sample is the source of the 29 T cell receptor beta chains below, sequenced in a study of blood T cell repertoires in COVID-19. TCRdb's table, derived via immunoSEQ multiplex PCR, lists solely in-frame clones and lacks some. The sample records over 200,000 clones, approximately 90% being singletons. Sequencing was carried out using PBMCs or T cells enriched from blood (not recorded which). The receptors shown here come from a young man who had recovered from COVID-19.

V gene TRBV29-1 combines with J gene TRBJ1-3; D uncertain. The CDR3 loop spans 11 amino acids. Looked up from germline, CDR1 is SQVTM and CDR2 is ANQGSEA. The V and J ends lost 3 bases and 2 bases respectively, with 2 bases between them. The CDR3 nucleotides are TGCAGCGTTGATACTGGAAACACCATATATTTT. Translating it yields CSVDTGNTIYF.

The rearrangement links TRBV28 to TRBJ1-2; 8 positions match TRBD1. With V trimmed by 8 bases and J by 3 bases, 8 bases remained unmatched. CDR1 MDHEN and CDR2 SYDVKM come from the germline V gene. The CDR3 is made up of 14 amino acids. The CDR3 loop reads CASAFEDRDYGYTF. The CDR3 nucleotides read TGTGCCAGCGCGTTTGAGGACAGGGACTATGGCTACACCTTC.

This clone is a singleton in its sample. The rearrangement links TRBV5-8 to TRBJ1-5; D unresolved. CDR3 size: 14 residues. Germline lookup yields CDR1 SGHTS and CDR2 YDEGEE. The germline V and J ends were trimmed by 2 bases and 2 bases, with 8 bases remaining between them. CDR3 bases: TGTGCCAGCAGCTTTATGCAGGGCAATCAGCCCCAGCATTTT. It yields the protein CASSFMQGNQPQHF.

The rearrangement links TRBV12-3 or TRBV12-4 to TRBJ1-3, with TRBD1 identical over 8 bases. Unmatched junction bases numbered 3, after V lost 5 bases and J lost 9 bases. CDR3 length: 12 amino acids. The CDR3 here is CASSTQGGTIYF. CDR3 nucleotides: TGTGCCAGCAGTACACAGGGGGGCACCATATATTTT.

The chain employs TRBV19 and TRBJ2-2; D may be TRBD1 (6 bases). Germline CDR1 and CDR2: LNHDA and SQIVND (reference sequence). This CDR3 comprises 15 residues. The germline V and J ends were trimmed by 3 bases and 4 bases, with 12 bases remaining between them. The CDR3 DNA sequence: TGTGCCAGTAGTATTCGCAGGGGAAGCACCGGGGAGCTGTTTTTT. This sequence encodes CASSIRRGSTGELFF.

The chain carries TRBV9 and TRBJ2-5; maybe TRBD2 (6 bases). Germline CDR1 is SGDLS and CDR2 is YYNGEE. V lost 3 bases and J lost 5, with 11 bases in between. CDR3 length: 13 residues. DNA for the CDR3: TGTGCCAGCAGCGCAGGAGGGCGGGAGACCCAGTACTTC. Translating it yields CASSAGGRETQYF.

The sample holds one count of this clone. This rearrangement joins TRBV30 to TRBJ1-2; 9 bases agree with TRBD1. Germline trimming cut 0 bases from V and 8 bases from J; bases unmatched to any gene: 7. Germline loops: CDR1 GTSNPN, CDR2 SVGIG (reference sequence). The CDR3 has 14 residues. This CDR3 is CAWSVGDREDGYTF. The CDR3 DNA reads as TGTGCCTGGAGTGTAGGGGACAGGGAGGACGGCTACACCTTC.

The J gene is TRBJ1-1, the V gene TRBV28; 11 nucleotides match TRBD1. V gave up 6 bases and J gave up 3 bases; unmatched junction bases: 12. Germline assignment: CDR1 MDHEN and CDR2 SYDVKM. The CDR3 consists of 17 residues. CDR3 sequence: CASSSLGQGAVDTEAFF. For the CDR3, the DNA is TGTGCCAGCAGCTCGTTAGGACAGGGGGCGGTTGACACTGAAGCTTTCTTT. The variable domain in full, with the rest retrieved from reference TRBV28 and TRBJ1-1, is DVKVTQSSRYLVKRTGEKVFLECVQDMDHENMFWYRQDPGLGLRLIYFSYDVKMKEKGDIPEGYSVSREKKERFSLILESASTNQTSMYLCASSSLGQGAVDTEAFFGQGTRLTVV.

The rearrangement links TRBV5-1 to TRBJ1-6, with unresolved D. V shed 2 bases and J shed 6 bases, with 15 bases lying between them. The CDR3 is made up of 16 amino acids. Per germline, CDR1 SGHRS and CDR2 YFSETQ. The CDR3 nucleotides are TGCGCCAGCAGCTTCTCCAGCCGCGGCGGTAATTCACCCCTCCACTTT. Protein sequence: CASSFSSRGGNSPLHF. Variable domain in full (rest from reference TRBV5-1 and TRBJ1-6): KAGVTQTPRYLIKTRGQQVTLSCSPISGHRSVSWYQQTPGQGLQFLFEYFSETQRNKGNFPGRFSGRQFSNSRSEMNVSTLELGDSALYLCASSFSSRGGNSPLHFGNGTRLTVT.

This clone occurred once. V gene TRBV29-1 combines with J gene TRBJ2-1, with 8 bases matching TRBD2. There are 17 residues in the CDR3. V lost 0 bases and J lost 3; bases outside the gene matches: 10. CDR1 and CDR2 from the germline V gene are SQVTM and ANQGSEA. CDR3 DNA sequence: TGCAGCGTTGAAGATAGCGGGATTTCTAGCTTCTACAATGAGCAGTTCTTC. It codes for CSVEDSGISSFYNEQFF.

The CDR3 is CASSSGQGANYGYTF. Written as DNA, the CDR3 is TGTGCCAGCAGCTCCGGACAGGGGGCGAACTATGGCTACACCTTC. This chain joins TRBV7-9 and TRBJ1-2, with 11 bases that match TRBD1. The junction had 3 bases not matched to a gene; V was cut back by 4 bases and J by 2 bases. Germline V gene lookup returns CDR1 SEHNR and CDR2 FQNEAQ (reference sequence). The CDR3 is 15 residues long.

J is TRBJ2-1 and V is TRBV11-2; 14 bases are shared with TRBD2. V lost 5 bases and J lost 9; bases outside the gene matches: 6. Germline CDR1 is SGHAT and CDR2 is FQNNGV. The CDR3 has 15 residues. CDR3 nucleotides: TGTGCCAGCAGCCGGGGGACTAGCGGGGGTCTTGAGCAGTTCTTC. It translates to CASSRGTSGGLEQFF.

This chain joins TRBV7-8 and TRBJ1-1; D is ambiguous. CDR1 is SGHVS and CDR2 is FQNEAQ in the germline V gene. Trimming took off 1 base at V and 6 bases at J, with 12 bases between the two ends. The CDR3 is 14 residues long. This chain's CDR3 is CASSLVGVMAEAFF. The CDR3 DNA sequence: TGTGCCAGCAGCTTAGTCGGGGTCATGGCTGAAGCTTTCTTT.

This clone was observed a handful of times. The V gene is TRBV5-1, the J gene TRBJ1-5, with a weak D call TRBD1 (6 bases). CDR3 length: 14 amino acids. V lost 1 base and J lost 3, with 8 bases in between. Germline lookup yields CDR1 SGHRS and CDR2 YFSETQ. CDR3 sequence (DNA): TGCGCCAGCAGCTTGACAGGGTTCAATCAGCCCCAGCATTTT. This gives the protein CASSLTGFNQPQHF.

This chain uses TRBV29-1 with TRBJ2-3, with 8 nucleotides matching TRBD2. The ends lost 3 bases at V and 2 bases at J; junction bases unmatched: 7. The CDR3 runs to 15 residues. Germline assignment: CDR1 SQVTM and CDR2 ANQGSEA. CDR3 protein: CSVEESGSLTDTQYF. In DNA, the CDR3 is TGCAGCGTTGAGGAAAGCGGGAGTCTCACAGATACGCAGTATTTT.

The rearrangement links TRBV13 to TRBJ2-5; 10 nucleotides agree with TRBD2. Germline assignment: CDR1 PRHDT and CDR2 FYEKMQ (reference sequence). The CDR3 contains 15 residues. Trimming cost V 5 bases and J 4 bases; bases outside gene matches: 7. The CDR3 is CASSARSGRGETQYF. In DNA, the CDR3 is TGTGCCAGCAGCGCTCGGAGCGGGAGGGGAGAGACCCAGTACTTC. Filled out from reference TRBV13 and TRBJ2-5, the complete variable domain reads AAGVIQSPRHLIKEKRETATLKCYPIPRHDTVYWYQQGPGQDPQFLISFYEKMQSDKGSIPDRFSAQQFSDYHSELNMSSLELGDSALYFCASSARSGRGETQYFGPGTRLLVL.

The chain couples TRBV11-1 to TRBJ2-5; TRBD1 might be the D (6 bases). The CDR3 contains 16 residues. CDR1 is SGHAT and CDR2 is FQDESV in the germline V gene (reference sequence). V shed 1 base and J shed 4 bases, with 16 bases lying between them. The chain's CDR3 is CASSLVKQGRGETQYF. The CDR3 bases are TGTGCCAGCAGCTTAGTGAAACAGGGACGGGGAGAGACCCAGTACTTC.

The chain has TRBV24-1 and TRBJ2-5, with 10 bases identical to TRBD2. The CDR3 spans 13 residues. V was pared by 9 bases and J by 4 bases, with 4 bases of the junction left unmatched. Germline V gives CDR1 KGHDR, CDR2 SFDVKD. CDR3 amino acids: CATGLAGVETQYF. The CDR3 nucleotides read TGTGCCACCGGGCTAGCGGGAGTAGAGACCCAGTACTTC.

CDR3 DNA sequence: TGTGCCAGCAGCCGTCCCGGGACAGGGAACACTGAAGCTTTCTTT. Protein product: CASSRPGTGNTEAFF. The chain uses TRBV6-5 and TRBJ1-1; 8 bases map to TRBD1. CDR1 and CDR2 (germline): MNHEY, SVGAGI. This CDR3 is built from 15 residues. Trimming took 6 bases from V and 1 from J; bases not matched to a gene: 7.

The chain is built from TRBV13 and TRBJ2-3; 11 nucleotides align to TRBD1. This CDR3 is built from 16 residues. CDR1 is PRHDT, CDR2 FYEKMQ, per germline (reference sequence). V lost 5 bases, J lost 1 base, and 5 bases stayed unmatched. The CDR3 sequence: CASSEMDRGRTDTQYF. The CDR3 DNA reads TGTGCCAGCAGCGAAATGGACAGGGGGCGCACAGATACGCAGTATTTT. Full variable domain (rest looked up from reference TRBV13 and TRBJ2-3): AAGVIQSPRHLIKEKRETATLKCYPIPRHDTVYWYQQGPGQDPQFLISFYEKMQSDKGSIPDRFSAQQFSDYHSELNMSSLELGDSALYFCASSEMDRGRTDTQYFGPGTRLTVL.

This sequence joins TRBV19 and TRBJ2-2; 10 nucleotides agree with TRBD1. The CDR3 is 15 residues long. J gave up 5 bases and V 4 bases, and 4 bases lay outside the gene matches. The germline V gene encodes CDR1 LNHDA and CDR2 SQIVND (reference sequence). In DNA form, the CDR3 reads TGTGCCAGTAGTAAGGGGGACAGGGGAACCGGGGAGCTGTTTTTT. It encodes CASSKGDRGTGELFF.

V is TRBV4-3 and J is TRBJ1-2, with 7 bases matching TRBD1. The ends lost 0 bases at V and 8 bases at J; junction bases unmatched: 9. CDR3 length equals 15 residues. Germline CDR1 LGHNA, CDR2 YSLEER. CDR3 region: CASSQEALTGHGYTF. DNA for the CDR3: TGCGCCAGCAGCCAAGAAGCTCTGACAGGGCACGGCTACACCTTC.

V gene TRBV2 combines with J gene TRBJ1-1; a possible D gene is TRBD1 (6 bases). The CDR3 contains 13 residues. Trimming removed 6 bases at V and 5 bases at J, with 13 bases between. Germline lookup yields CDR1 SNHLY and CDR2 FYNNEI. The CDR3, as DNA: TGTGCCAGCAGGCCAGGGGTTAAAACTGAAGCTTTCTTT. Protein: CASRPGVKTEAFF.

The chain couples TRBV28 to TRBJ2-7; TRBD1 might be the D (5 bases). The germline gives CDR1 MDHEN, CDR2 SYDVKM. The length of the CDR3 is 15 residues. V gave up 5 bases and J gave up 2 bases, with 16 bases separating them. The CDR3 loop is CASSGYQKGAYEQYF. Written as DNA, the CDR3 is TGTGCCAGCAGTGGTTACCAGAAAGGGGCCTACGAGCAGTACTTC. Supplemented by reference TRBV28 and TRBJ2-7, the full variable domain reads DVKVTQSSRYLVKRTGEKVFLECVQDMDHENMFWYRQDPGLGLRLIYFSYDVKMKEKGDIPEGYSVSREKKERFSLILESASTNQTSMYLCASSGYQKGAYEQYFGPGTRLTVT.

The gene calls are TRBV27 and TRBJ2-1; 8 nucleotides agree with TRBD2. Germline lookup yields CDR1 MNHEY and CDR2 SMNVEV (reference sequence). The CDR3 has 19 amino acids. J was trimmed by 1 base and V by 3 bases; bases with no gene match: 14. The CDR3: CASSFRRLAMGGSYNEQFF. The CDR3 bases are TGTGCCAGCAGTTTTCGGAGACTAGCGATGGGGGGATCCTACAATGAGCAGTTCTTC.

This clone was picked up a small number of times. V usage is TRBV6-5 and J usage is TRBJ2-1; maybe TRBD1 (6 bases). This CDR3 contains 12 residues. V lost 9 bases and J lost 3, with 9 bases in between. Germline CDR1 and CDR2: MNHEY and SVGAGI. For the CDR3, the DNA is TGTGCCAGTGGACAGAACTACAATGAGCAGTTCTTC. This translates into CASGQNYNEQFF.

V usage is TRBV11-1 and J usage is TRBJ1-3; TRBD1 agrees at 8 bases. Trimming took 3 bases from V and 3 from J; bases not matched to a gene: 4. The length of the CDR3 is 15 residues. Germline-derived CDR1 and CDR2 are SGHAT and FQDESV (reference sequence). The CDR3 loop is CASSFHTGGGNTIYF. CDR3 nucleotide sequence: TGTGCCAGCAGCTTCCACACAGGGGGTGGAAACACCATATATTTT.

The rearrangement uses TRBV28 and TRBJ1-4; 8 nucleotides align to TRBD1. Germline trimming cut 5 bases from V and 0 bases from J; bases unmatched to any gene: 5. This CDR3 is 16 amino acids long. The germline V gene has CDR1 MDHEN and CDR2 SYDVKM. The CDR3 here is CASSTDREATNEKLFF. Here the CDR3 DNA reads TGTGCCAGCAGTACGGACAGGGAGGCAACTAATGAAAAACTGTTTTTT.

The rearrangement uses TRBV7-9 and TRBJ2-7; no clear D gene. Trimming shortened V by 1 base and J by 2 bases, and 9 bases separated the two germline ends. The CDR3 loop spans 14 amino acids. Germline V gene sequence: CDR1 SEHNR, CDR2 FQNEAQ (reference sequence). The CDR3 is CASSLGLSAYEQYF. The CDR3 nucleotides read TGTGCCAGCAGCTTAGGCCTATCCGCCTACGAGCAGTACTTC.